These 32 T cell receptor beta chains were all obtained from the same sample, sequenced in a study of Graves' ophthalmopathy and Graves' hyperthyroidism. CDR3 regions of TCR beta were amplified from RNA transcripts. HTBI primers primed a first-round RT-PCR, and a second-round multiplex PCR followed. TCRdb itself ran the multiplex PCR reads through MiXCR, one entry per CDR3 protein. Here the sample spans a few hundred thousand distinct CDR3 sequences, 17% being singletons. Specimen: peripheral blood. The origin of the receptors is an adult man with Graves' ophthalmopathy.

This clonotype appeared many times. The chain uses TRBV6-5 and TRBJ2-5; 10 nucleotides line up with TRBD1. The CDR3 runs 17 residues. V shed 5 bases and J 4 bases; nucleotides not matched to a gene: 13. From germline, CDR1 is MNHEY and CDR2 SVGAGI. The CDR3 is CASSTGTGVVTGETQYF. The CDR3 DNA sequence: TGTGCCAGCAGTACCGGGACAGGGGTCGTAACCGGAGAGACCCAGTACTTC.

This clonotype was counted many times. The chain recombines TRBV6-1 with TRBJ1-1; TRBD1 is a possible D gene (6 bases). The ends were cut back, 8 bases at V and 7 bases at J, with 8 bases in the middle. This CDR3 contains 10 residues. Per germline, CDR1 MNHNS and CDR2 SASEGT. CDR3 region: CASGQNEAFF. DNA for the CDR3: TGTGCCAGCGGACAGAATGAAGCTTTCTTT.

This clonotype was seen at least ten times. The chain links TRBV4-1 to TRBJ2-7; no reliable D call. The V end lost 0 bases, the J end lost 0 bases, and 6 bases lay between the germline ends. This CDR3 is 14 amino acids long. Germline loops: CDR1 MGHRA, CDR2 YSYEKL. The CDR3 bases are TGCGCCAGCAGCCAAGAGGCCCTCTCCTACGAGCAGTACTTC. Translated, it gives CASSQEALSYEQYF.

This clonotype was counted many times. The V call is TRBV29-1, the J call TRBJ1-1; D is uncertain. CDR3 length equals 11 residues. V dropped 8 bases and J dropped 1 base, with 8 bases sitting between them. Germline V gene lookup returns CDR1 SQVTM and CDR2 ANQGSEA. CDR3 residues: CSSWQNTEAFF. CDR3 in DNA: TGCAGCTCTTGGCAGAACACTGAAGCTTTCTTT.

Many counts were recorded for this clonotype. The chain employs TRBV11-3 and TRBJ1-1; D is undetermined. CDR1 is SGHNT, CDR2 YENEEA, per germline. The CDR3 extends over 13 amino acids. V lost 5 bases and J lost 4, with 11 bases in between. Written as DNA, the CDR3 is TGTGCCAGCAGCCGTCAGGACGGCACTGAAGCTTTCTTT. It encodes CASSRQDGTEAFF. The variable domain in full, with the rest retrieved from reference TRBV11-3 and TRBJ1-1, is EAGVVQSPRYKIIEKKQPVAFWCNPISGHNTLYWYLQNLGQGPELLIRYENEEAVDDSQLPKDRFSAERLKGVDSTLKIQPAELGDSAVYLCASSRQDGTEAFFGQGTRLTVV.

This clonotype occurred many times. The chain employs TRBV27 and TRBJ1-1; D remains ambiguous. CDR1 and CDR2 from the germline V gene are MNHEY and SMNVEV (reference sequence). Trimming stripped 5 bases from V and 5 bases from J, with 15 bases between. This CDR3 has 14 amino acids. The CDR3 bases are TGTGCCAGCAGTAACAGCCCGGTTCGGACTGAAGCTTTCTTT. This sequence encodes CASSNSPVRTEAFF.

Ten or more counts support this clonotype. The CDR3 nucleotides read TGTGCCATCAGTCGGGACAGGGATAACTATGGCTACACCTTC. It codes for CAISRDRDNYGYTF. V gene TRBV10-3 combines with J gene TRBJ1-2, with TRBD1 matching 9 bases. CDR1 and CDR2 (germline): ENHRY, SYGVKD. The CDR3 consists of 14 residues. Trimming at V came to 5 bases and at J to 1 base, leaving 2 bases not matched to a gene.

This clonotype came up many times. The rearrangement uses TRBV20-1 and TRBJ1-3, with D possibly matching TRBD1 (6 bases). Per the germline V gene, CDR1 is DFQATT and CDR2 is SNEGSKA (reference sequence). This CDR3 is 16 amino acids long. Trimming left V 4 bases short and J 1 base short, with 17 bases between. The CDR3, as DNA: TGCAGTGCTAAGAGAACAGGGTTAGCGTCTGGAAACACCATATATTTT. This translates into CSAKRTGLASGNTIYF.

This clonotype was seen repeatedly, ten times or more. This chain links TRBV7-9 with TRBJ2-5, with 10 positions matching TRBD2. The germline V gene encodes CDR1 SEHNR and CDR2 FQNEAQ (reference sequence). Trimming took 3 bases from V and 2 from J; bases not matched to a gene: 3. The CDR3 totals 15 residues. DNA of the CDR3: TGTGCCAGCAGCTTGACTAGCGGGCGGCAAGAGACCCAGTACTTC. Translation gives CASSLTSGRQETQYF.

This clonotype came up many times. The CDR3 region is CASSRDYETAAKETQYF. CDR3 DNA sequence: TGTGCCAGCAGCCGCGATTATGAGACCGCCGCCAAAGAGACCCAGTACTTC. The chain recombines TRBV2 with TRBJ2-5; D is uncertain. The CDR3 spans 17 residues. Germline loops: CDR1 SNHLY, CDR2 FYNNEI. Trimming cost V 6 bases and J 3 bases, with 23 bases left between them.

CDR3 sequence reads: CASSTAENIQYF. Here the CDR3 DNA reads TGTGCCAGCAGTACAGCGGAAAACATTCAGTACTTC. The chain recombines TRBV6-1 with TRBJ2-4, with D possibly being TRBD2 (5 bases). This CDR3 is built from 12 residues. The germline V and J ends were trimmed by 5 bases and 5 bases, with 7 bases remaining between them. CDR1 is MNHNS and CDR2 is SASEGT in the germline V gene.

This clonotype has ten or more counts. This chain uses TRBV6-1 with TRBJ1-5; possible D gene TRBD1, 5 bases. This CDR3 contains 16 residues. Trimming left V 6 bases short and J 4 bases short, with 19 bases between. From germline, CDR1 is MNHNS and CDR2 SASEGT. CDR3 sequence reads: CASRVAPGTENQPQHF. The CDR3 region has the DNA TGTGCCAGCAGAGTAGCCCCCGGGACGGAAAATCAGCCCCAGCATTTT.

This clonotype was found many times. V and J are TRBV30 and TRBJ1-1; D remains ambiguous. The CDR3 loop spans 11 amino acids. CDR1 GTSNPN and CDR2 SVGIG come from the germline V gene (reference sequence). The ends were cut back, 0 bases at V and 7 bases at J, with 6 bases in the middle. The CDR3: CAWSVSVEAFF. The CDR3 DNA is TGTGCCTGGAGTGTTTCCGTTGAAGCTTTCTTT.

This clonotype was counted only a few times. A much larger clone differs from this one at a single base, so this may be a read error. V is TRBV12-3 or TRBV12-4 and J is TRBJ2-2; D may match TRBD1 or TRBD2 (5 bases each). The CDR3 totals 13 residues. This CDR3 is CVSTREGSGELFF. CDR3 nucleotides: TGTGTCAGCACCCGCGAGGGGTCGGGGGAGCTGTTTTTT.

This clonotype has a count of ten or more. The chain recombines TRBV30 with TRBJ1-1; 7 bases are shared with TRBD1. There are 14 residues in the CDR3. Unmatched junction bases numbered 9, after V lost 5 bases and J lost 3 bases. Germline V gene sequence: CDR1 GTSNPN, CDR2 SVGIG (reference sequence). The CDR3: CAWAWTGYHTEAFF. The CDR3 nucleotides read TGTGCCTGGGCCTGGACAGGTTATCACACTGAAGCTTTCTTT.

The rearrangement links TRBV12-3 or TRBV12-4 to TRBJ2-5; D possibly corresponds to TRBD1 (5 bases). The V gene lost 3 bases and the J gene lost 3 bases, with 11 bases spanning the gap. CDR3 size: 14 residues. As DNA, the CDR3 is TGTGCCAGCAGTTTGTCCCTAGGGGAAGAGACCCAGTACTTC. As protein: CASSLSLGEETQYF.

This clonotype was detected ten times or more. The CDR3 DNA sequence: TGCAGTGCTAGAGAGGGGGACAGTGGCTATGGCTACACCTTC. This codes for CSAREGDSGYGYTF. The chain has TRBV20-1 and TRBJ1-2; 7 bases map to TRBD1. Germline CDR1 and CDR2: DFQATT and SNEGSKA (reference sequence). The CDR3 runs to 14 residues. Trimming at V came to 0 bases and at J to 4 bases, leaving 5 bases not matched to a gene.

This clonotype occurred many times. This CDR3 reads CASIASRTAQPQHF. Here the CDR3 DNA reads TGTGCCAGCATTGCATCCCGAACAGCTCAGCCCCAGCATTTT. The chain has TRBV6-1 and TRBJ1-5; D remains unclear. The CDR3 contains 14 residues. The V end was cut by 7 bases, the J end by 6 bases, with 16 bases between. The germline gives CDR1 MNHNS, CDR2 SASEGT.

The sample holds many counts of this clonotype. The rearrangement joins TRBV20-1 to TRBJ1-5; 9 bases map to TRBD1. The CDR3 runs to 13 residues. Germline V lookup: CDR1 DFQATT, CDR2 SNEGSKA (reference sequence). V trimming: 6 bases; J trimming: 4 bases; junction bases outside the gene matches: 4. For the CDR3, the DNA is TGCAGTGCCATCGGACAGGGGAATCAGCCCCAGCATTTT. This translates into CSAIGQGNQPQHF.

The chain employs TRBV4-1 and TRBJ1-1; D unresolved. CDR1 is MGHRA and CDR2 is YSYEKL in the germline V gene. The CDR3 is 13 amino acids. V was pared by 1 base and J by 11 bases, with 14 bases between. CDR3 residues: CASSQGLEIRAFF. As DNA, the CDR3 is TGCGCCAGCAGCCAAGGACTTGAGATACGGGCTTTCTTT.

This clonotype has ten or more counts. V usage is TRBV14 and J usage is TRBJ2-7, with 8 bases that match TRBD1. CDR3 length equals 14 residues. Looked up from germline, CDR1 is SGHDN and CDR2 is FVKESK. The ends lost 3 bases at V and 3 bases at J; junction bases unmatched: 4. CDR3 bases: TGTGCCAGCAGCCAGCTGGGACAGGACTACGAGCAGTACTTC. This codes for CASSQLGQDYEQYF.

The sample holds many counts of this clonotype. The V and J genes are TRBV10-3 and TRBJ2-7; no firm D call. Germline-derived CDR1 and CDR2 are ENHRY and SYGVKD. This CDR3 contains 13 residues. Trimming cost V 7 bases and J 0 bases, with 10 bases left between them. The CDR3 protein is CAITTDASYEQYF. DNA for the CDR3: TGTGCCATCACCACGGACGCCTCCTACGAGCAGTACTTC.

This clonotype was counted many times. The genes are TRBV18 and TRBJ1-2; D gene uncertain. CDR3 length: 14 amino acids. Germline CDR1 reads KGHSH; CDR2 reads LQKENI. The V end lost 3 bases, the J end lost 7 bases, and 15 bases lay between the germline ends. The CDR3 reads CASSPARPYVGYTF. The CDR3, as DNA: TGTGCCAGCTCACCCGCCCGGCCGTATGTTGGCTACACCTTC.

This clonotype was detected only a few times. The conserved closing phenylalanine or tryptophan is absent in this CDR3, likely reflecting a read error. V gene TRBV11-3 combines with J gene TRBJ2-5; 10 bases fit TRBD1. CDR3 length equals 15 residues. Germline-derived CDR1 and CDR2 are SGHNT and YENEEA. CDR3 sequence reads: CASSLRQGAGETQYV. CDR3 DNA sequence: TGCGCCAGCAGCCTCAGACAGGGGGCGGGGGAGACCCAGTACGTC.

The table lists this clonotype with many counts. The chain couples TRBV10-3 to TRBJ1-5; D not certain. The V and J ends lost 2 bases and 4 bases respectively, with 3 bases between them. Germline CDR1 is ENHRY and CDR2 is SYGVKD. The length of the CDR3 is 12 residues. The CDR3: CAISEANQPQHF. In DNA, the CDR3 is TGTGCCATCAGTGAGGCGAATCAGCCCCAGCATTTT.

This clonotype has at least ten counts. In nucleotides, the CDR3 is TGCAGTGCTGATAAGACTAGCGGGAGCCCGTACCAAGAGACCCAGTACTTC. This translates into CSADKTSGSPYQETQYF. The rearrangement uses TRBV20-1 and TRBJ2-5, with 12 nucleotides matching TRBD2. J lost 0 bases, V lost 5 bases, and 10 bases had no gene match. The CDR3 has 17 residues. CDR1 and CDR2 (germline): DFQATT, SNEGSKA (reference sequence).

This clonotype came up many times. V gene TRBV10-2 combines with J gene TRBJ1-5; unclear D gene. CDR3 length: 12 residues. V dropped 9 bases and J dropped 4 bases, with 10 bases sitting between them. Germline V gene data show CDR1 as WSHSY and CDR2 as SAAADI. This chain's CDR3 is CASKQSNQPQHF. The CDR3 nucleotides read TGCGCCAGTAAACAGAGTAATCAGCCCCAGCATTTT.

In its sample, this clonotype was seen many times. V gene TRBV25-1 combines with J gene TRBJ1-5; D is unresolved. Looked up from germline, CDR1 is MGHDK and CDR2 is SYGVNS. This CDR3 comprises 14 residues. The V end was cut by 5 bases, the J end by 7 bases, with 15 bases between. Here the CDR3 DNA reads TGTGCCAGCAGTTTCTCTGGCGGAGGACAGCCCCAGCATTTT. This gives the protein CASSFSGGGQPQHF.

This sequence joins TRBV9 and TRBJ2-5; 11 bases line up with TRBD2. Per germline, CDR1 SGDLS and CDR2 YYNGEE. Trimming removed 0 bases from V and 2 bases from J; junction bases left unmatched: 9. The CDR3 sequence is 18 residues long. In DNA form, the CDR3 reads TGTGCCAGCAGCGTAGGAGCTAGCGGGAGGATGGGGCAAGAGACCCAGTACTTC. This translates into CASSVGASGRMGQETQYF.

This clonotype was observed a handful of times. CDR3 amino acids: CAWSVLSGTGELFF. DNA of the CDR3: TGTGCCTGGAGTGTATTGTCCGGGACCGGGGAGCTGTTTTTT. J is TRBJ2-2 and V is TRBV30; unclear D gene. Germline V gene lookup returns CDR1 GTSNPN and CDR2 SVGIG (reference sequence). Trimming took off 0 bases at V and 5 bases at J, with 10 bases between the two ends. The CDR3 is 14 amino acids.

Ten or more counts support this clonotype. The chain has TRBV15 and TRBJ2-7; weak D call: TRBD1 (6 bases). The CDR3 has 15 amino acids. Trimming pared 0 bases from V and 1 base from J, leaving 10 bases between. CDR1 and CDR2 from the germline V gene are LNHNV and YYDKDF (reference sequence). The CDR3 here is CATSRDGGRSYEQYF. Written as DNA, the CDR3 is TGTGCCACCAGCAGAGATGGGGGCAGATCCTACGAGCAGTACTTC.

This clonotype was seen ten or more times. This chain connects TRBV4-2 to TRBJ1-3; D gene ambiguous. The CDR3 is 16 residues long. Germline V gives CDR1 LGHNA, CDR2 YNFKEQ. V dropped 0 bases and J dropped 0 bases, with 9 bases sitting between them. In DNA form, the CDR3 reads TGTGCCAGCAGCCAAGATACGGGAAACTCTGGAAACACCATATATTTT. Protein product: CASSQDTGNSGNTIYF.